The 9 T cell receptor beta chains presented below share a single source sample, sequenced in a study of blood T cell repertoires in COVID-19. The assay was immunoSEQ multiplex PCR, and TCRdb's table has in-frame clones only and misses some. The data contain 150,000 to 200,000 clones, around 87% of them singletons. Sequencing used peripheral blood. These TCRs come from a man aged 18 to 29 with acute or convalescent COVID-19.

This chain links TRBV6-5 with TRBJ2-6; D gene ambiguous. The CDR3 extends over 15 amino acids. The germline CDR1 and CDR2 sequences are MNHEY and SVGAGI. V lost 7 bases and J 0 bases, leaving 10 bases between the germline ends. CDR3 loop: CASTPVSSGANVLTF. CDR3 in DNA: TGTGCCAGCACCCCCGTGTCCTCTGGGGCCAACGTCCTGACTTTC.

The V call is TRBV6-5, the J call TRBJ1-2; D is perhaps TRBD1 (6 bases). V was pared by 6 bases and J by 4 bases, with 18 bases between. This CDR3 has 15 amino acids. CDR1 and CDR2 from the germline V gene are MNHEY and SVGAGI. This CDR3 reads CASRTGQTRGYGYTF. The CDR3 DNA is TGTGCCAGCAGGACTGGACAGACTCGGGGCTATGGCTACACCTTC.

This chain connects TRBV28 to TRBJ2-7; TRBD1 might be the D (6 bases). In germline, CDR1 is MDHEN, CDR2 SYDVKM. This CDR3 has 15 amino acids. V was cut by 6 bases and J by 4 bases, with 19 bases left in between. CDR3 loop: CASSRDILAGYEQYV. The CDR3 DNA sequence: TGTGCCAGCAGCAGGGACATCCTGGCTGGATACGAGCAGTACGTC.

V usage is TRBV19 and J usage is TRBJ1-1; D possibly corresponds to TRBD1 (5 bases). The CDR3 is 13 residues long. V dropped 3 bases and J dropped 2 bases, with 7 bases sitting between them. Germline-derived CDR1 and CDR2 are LNHDA and SQIVND (reference sequence). The CDR3 DNA is TGTGCCAGTAGTATCGGACACAACACTGAAGCTTTCTTT. This encodes CASSIGHNTEAFF.

V and J are TRBV9 and TRBJ1-1; TRBD1 agrees at 7 bases. CDR3 length: 14 residues. After removal of 3 bases from V and 5 bases from J, the junction contained 7 bases not matched to a gene. Per the germline V gene, CDR1 is SGDLS and CDR2 is YYNGEE. The CDR3 sequence: CASSAETGWTEAFF. CDR3 in DNA: TGTGCCAGCAGCGCAGAGACAGGGTGGACTGAAGCTTTCTTT.

This clone was counted a single time. The V and J genes are TRBV20-1 and TRBJ1-4; the D gene is possibly TRBD1 (5 bases). The V end was cut by 7 bases, the J end by 8 bases, with 11 bases between. The CDR3 loop spans 11 amino acids. CDR1 and CDR2 from the germline V gene are DFQATT and SNEGSKA (reference sequence). CDR3 DNA: TGCAGTGTCAGGGTACGGGAAAAACTGTTTTTT. Its translation is CSVRVREKLFF.

This clone was counted only a few times. The V call is TRBV7-9, the J call TRBJ1-6; TRBD1 agrees at 8 bases. J gave up 7 bases and V 5 bases, and 7 bases lay outside the gene matches. The CDR3 is 15 amino acids. Germline values: CDR1 SEHNR, CDR2 FQNEAQ (reference sequence). This CDR3 reads CASSPGTGGNSPLHF. CDR3 DNA sequence: TGTGCCAGCAGCCCTGGGACAGGCGGGAATTCACCCCTCCACTTT.

The gene calls are TRBV3-1 (or the pseudogene TRBV3-2) and TRBJ2-5; D unresolved. V was trimmed by 1 base and J by 12 bases, leaving 12 bases between them. The CDR3 spans 12 residues. Germline CDR1 and CDR2: LGHDT and YNNKEL (reference sequence). The CDR3 DNA sequence: TGTGCCAGCAGCCAAGGTAGTCAGCGCGAGTACTTC. It specifies CASSQGSQREYF.

This chain links TRBV30 with TRBJ2-1, with D perhaps TRBD2 (7 bases). The CDR3 runs 12 residues. CDR1 GTSNPN and CDR2 SVGIG come from the germline V gene (reference sequence). The V end was cut by 4 bases, the J end by 7 bases, with 11 bases between. As DNA, the CDR3 is TGTGCCTGGACGGGGGGCTGGAATGAGCAGTTCTTC. Protein product: CAWTGGWNEQFF.